Below, 16 T cell receptor beta chains from the same sample are listed, as sequenced in a study of cytomegalovirus exposure and HLA in healthy donors. The data were produced by immunoSEQ multiplex PCR, yet TCRdb's version contains in-frame clones alone and is incomplete. Seen here are roughly 150,000 clones, approximately 84% observed once, and the top ten hold roughly 10%. The sequencing input was PBMCs. The receptors derive from a man aged 30 to 39 in good health and CMV-seropositive.

J is TRBJ2-5 and V is TRBV7-9, with 13 bases fitting TRBD2. Trimming removed 3 bases from V and 5 bases from J; junction bases left unmatched: 12. Germline-derived CDR1 and CDR2 are SEHNR and FQNEAQ (reference sequence). The CDR3 extends over 18 amino acids. CDR3 bases: TGTGCCAGCAGCTTTCCCACTAGCGGGGGGGCTGGACGGGAGACCCAGTACTTC. Amino acids: CASSFPTSGGAGRETQYF.

The V and J genes are TRBV2 and TRBJ1-1; no clear D gene. Germline loops: CDR1 SNHLY, CDR2 FYNNEI. The CDR3 extends over 14 amino acids. Trimming removed 7 bases at V and 4 bases at J, with 16 bases between. The CDR3, as DNA: TGTGCCAGCAATTCGAACTCGGGAGGCACTGAAGCTTTCTTT. This encodes CASNSNSGGTEAFF. Based on the CDR3 plus reference TRBV2 and TRBJ1-1, the full variable domain is EPEVTQTPSHQVTQMGQEVILRCVPISNHLYFYWYRQILGQKVEFLVSFYNNEISEKSEIFDDQFSVERPDGSNFTLKIRSTKLEDSAMYFCASNSNSGGTEAFFGQGTRLTVV.

This sequence joins TRBV4-1 and TRBJ2-2; 8 bases are a match to TRBD2. This CDR3 has 14 amino acids. CDR1 MGHRA and CDR2 YSYEKL come from the germline V gene. J was trimmed by 4 bases and V by 5 bases; bases with no gene match: 3. CDR3 loop: CASSSGTSTGELFF. The DNA of the CDR3 is TGCGCCAGCAGCTCCGGGACTAGCACCGGGGAGCTGTTTTTT.

The chain uses TRBV28 and TRBJ2-3; 11 bases map to TRBD1. V trimming: 3 bases; J trimming: 5 bases; junction bases outside the gene matches: 4. There are 15 residues in the CDR3. The germline V gene encodes CDR1 MDHEN and CDR2 SYDVKM. The CDR3 nucleotides are TGTGCCAGCAGTTTTCCGGGACAGGGGGAAGATACGCAGTATTTT. It encodes CASSFPGQGEDTQYF.

The chain joins TRBV10-3 to TRBJ2-7, with 10 bases identical to TRBD1. Unmatched junction bases numbered 7, after V lost 3 bases and J lost 5 bases. The length of the CDR3 is 15 residues. Germline V lookup: CDR1 ENHRY, CDR2 SYGVKD. CDR3 amino acids: CAISDWTGGKNEQYF. For the CDR3, the DNA is TGTGCCATCAGTGACTGGACAGGGGGGAAAAACGAGCAGTACTTC.

As DNA, the CDR3 is TGCGCCAGCAGCTTGGGGGTAGCGGGAGAAACCGAGCAGTACTTC. Translation: CASSLGVAGETEQYF. V gene TRBV5-1 combines with J gene TRBJ2-7, with 9 bases identical to TRBD2. This CDR3 has 15 residues. Germline V lookup: CDR1 SGHRS, CDR2 YFSETQ. V dropped 0 bases and J dropped 6; count of bases not matched to a gene: 7.

V gene TRBV7-6 combines with J gene TRBJ2-3, with D hard to call. Trimming pared 6 bases from V and 2 bases from J, leaving 6 bases between. CDR3 size: 12 residues. Per germline, CDR1 SGHVS and CDR2 FNYEAQ. Here the CDR3 reads CASRSLTDTQYF. The CDR3 DNA follows: TGTGCCAGCAGGTCACTCACAGATACGCAGTATTTT.

The chain joins TRBV9 to TRBJ2-5, with 13 bases aligning to TRBD2. The length of the CDR3 is 17 residues. Germline values: CDR1 SGDLS, CDR2 YYNGEE. The trim removed 4 bases at V and 5 bases at J, leaving 11 bases unmatched. CDR3 sequence (DNA): TGTGCCAGCAGCCCTCGAAGACTAGCGGGAGGTGTGGAGACCCAGTACTTC. Protein product: CASSPRRLAGGVETQYF. Supplemented by reference TRBV9 and TRBJ2-5, the full variable domain reads DSGVTQTPKHLITATGQRVTLRCSPRSGDLSVYWYQQSLDQGLQFLIQYYNGEERAKGNILERFSAQQFPDLHSELNLSSLELGDSALYFCASSPRRLAGGVETQYFGPGTRLLVL.

V and J are TRBV4-1 and TRBJ2-1, with 11 bases matching TRBD2. Trimming cost V 3 bases and J 5 bases; bases outside gene matches: 6. CDR1 MGHRA and CDR2 YSYEKL come from the germline V gene. CDR3 length equals 16 residues. CDR3 DNA sequence: TGCGCCAGCAGCCAGTTAGCGGGGGGGCCGGACAATGAGCAGTTCTTC. The encoded protein is CASSQLAGGPDNEQFF.

The gene calls are TRBV19 and TRBJ2-3; D might be TRBD2 (5 bases). Germline loops: CDR1 LNHDA, CDR2 SQIVND (reference sequence). V lost 6 bases, J lost 11 bases, and 15 bases lay in between. The CDR3 covers 12 residues. The CDR3 DNA reads TGTGCCAGTAGGCCGCAGGAGGCAGGGCAGTATTTT. Its protein is CASRPQEAGQYF.

V and J are TRBV6-5 and TRBJ1-2, with TRBD1 as a possible D gene (5 bases). With 0 bases removed from V and 1 base from J, the gap between germline ends came to 6 bases. Germline V lookup: CDR1 MNHEY, CDR2 SVGAGI. The CDR3 spans 14 residues. The CDR3 DNA reads TGTGCCAGCAGTTACTCCGACAGTAACTATGGCTACACCTTC. Translated, it gives CASSYSDSNYGYTF.

The rearrangement uses TRBV28 and TRBJ2-2; 8 nucleotides agree with TRBD1. CDR3 length: 14 residues. V lost 5 bases and J lost 5; bases outside the gene matches: 4. The germline CDR1 and CDR2 sequences are MDHEN and SYDVKM. The CDR3 DNA reads TGTGCCAGCAGTCCACGGGACAGGACCGGGGAGCTGTTTTTT. Protein product: CASSPRDRTGELFF.

This sequence joins TRBV10-1 and TRBJ1-5; D perhaps matches TRBD1 (6 bases). The CDR3 spans 22 residues. Germline assignment: CDR1 WNHNN and CDR2 SYGVQD (reference sequence). The V end was cut by 0 bases, the J end by 2 bases, with 29 bases between. This CDR3 reads CASSESLSSTGLYAGGNQPQHF. The CDR3, as DNA: TGCGCCAGCAGTGAGTCTCTGTCTTCGACAGGCCTCTACGCAGGTGGCAATCAGCCCCAGCATTTT.

The V gene is TRBV5-8, the J gene TRBJ1-5; a possible D gene is TRBD1 (5 bases). CDR1 is SGHTS and CDR2 is YDEGEE in the germline V gene. V gave up 0 bases and J gave up 0 bases, with 7 bases separating them. The CDR3 runs to 15 residues. CDR3 loop: CASSLGQGSNQPQHF. CDR3 DNA: TGTGCCAGCAGCTTGGGCCAGGGTAGCAATCAGCCCCAGCATTTT.

The chain uses TRBV11-1 and TRBJ2-2; tentative D call: TRBD2 (6 bases). Germline V gives CDR1 SGHAT, CDR2 FQDESV (reference sequence). V was cut by 10 bases and J by 0 bases, with 18 bases left in between. The CDR3 extends over 16 amino acids. The CDR3 nucleotides read TGTGCCATCACCTCGAGGAGGGACTCGAACACCGGGGAGCTGTTTTTT. Residues: CAITSRRDSNTGELFF.

V is TRBV7-2 and J is TRBJ2-6; a possible D gene is TRBD1 (5 bases). This CDR3 spans 16 amino acids. With 4 bases removed from V and 1 base from J, the gap between germline ends came to 11 bases. Per the germline V gene, CDR1 is SGHTA and CDR2 is FQGNSA. CDR3 sequence (DNA): TGTGCCAGCAGCTCAGGGTTGAGGTCTGGGGCCAACGTCCTGACTTTC. It yields the protein CASSSGLRSGANVLTF.